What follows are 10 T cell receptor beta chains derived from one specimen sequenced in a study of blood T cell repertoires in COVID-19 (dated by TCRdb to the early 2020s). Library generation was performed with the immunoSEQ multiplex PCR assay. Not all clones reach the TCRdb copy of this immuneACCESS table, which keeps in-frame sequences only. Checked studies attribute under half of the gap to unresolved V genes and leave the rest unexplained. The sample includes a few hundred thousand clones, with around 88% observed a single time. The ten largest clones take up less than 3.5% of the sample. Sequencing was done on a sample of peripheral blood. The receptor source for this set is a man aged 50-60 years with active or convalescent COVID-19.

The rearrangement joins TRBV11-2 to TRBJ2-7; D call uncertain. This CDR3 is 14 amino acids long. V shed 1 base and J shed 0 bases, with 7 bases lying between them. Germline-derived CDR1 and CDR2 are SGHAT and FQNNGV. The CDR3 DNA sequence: TGTGCCAGCAGCTTAGGCCTACTCTCCTACGAGCAGTACTTC. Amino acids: CASSLGLLSYEQYF.

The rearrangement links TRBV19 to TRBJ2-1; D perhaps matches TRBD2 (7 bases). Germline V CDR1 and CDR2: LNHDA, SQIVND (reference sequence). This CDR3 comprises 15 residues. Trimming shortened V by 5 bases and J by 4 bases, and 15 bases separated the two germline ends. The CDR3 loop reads CASSAQGGIYNEQFF. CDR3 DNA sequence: TGTGCCAGTAGTGCACAGGGAGGGATTTACAATGAGCAGTTCTTC.

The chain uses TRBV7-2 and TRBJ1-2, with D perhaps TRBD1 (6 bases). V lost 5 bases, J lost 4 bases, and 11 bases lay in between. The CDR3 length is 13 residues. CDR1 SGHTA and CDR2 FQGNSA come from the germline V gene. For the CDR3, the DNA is TGTGCCAGCAGCACACAGGGTCCCTATGGCTACACCTTC. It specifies CASSTQGPYGYTF.

CDR3 residues: CSVDTAGVYNEQFF. The CDR3 DNA is TGCAGCGTTGACACAGCGGGAGTCTACAATGAGCAGTTCTTC. This chain joins TRBV29-1 and TRBJ2-1; 8 bases map to TRBD2. This CDR3 spans 14 amino acids. CDR1 and CDR2 from the germline V gene are SQVTM and ANQGSEA. With V trimmed by 3 bases and J by 3 bases, 4 bases remained unmatched.

This chain's CDR3 is CASSYARNYGYTF. The CDR3 coding sequence is TGTGCCAGCAGTTACGCTAGGAACTATGGCTACACCTTC. This chain joins TRBV6-5 and TRBJ1-2; D gene unclear. CDR1 is MNHEY, CDR2 SVGAGI, per germline. V was pared by 2 bases and J by 2 bases, with 6 bases between. The CDR3 totals 13 residues.

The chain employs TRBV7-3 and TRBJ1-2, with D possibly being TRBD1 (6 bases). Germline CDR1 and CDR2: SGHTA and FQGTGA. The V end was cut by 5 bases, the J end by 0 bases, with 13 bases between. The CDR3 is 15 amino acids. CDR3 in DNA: TGTGCCAGCAGCGAGACAGGTTTCCCTAACTATGGCTACACCTTC. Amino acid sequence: CASSETGFPNYGYTF. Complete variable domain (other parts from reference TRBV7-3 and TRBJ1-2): GAGVSQTPSNKVTEKGKYVELRCDPISGHTALYWYRQSLGQGPEFLIYFQGTGAADDSGLPNDRFFAVRPEGSVSTLKIQRTERGDSAVYLCASSETGFPNYGYTFGSGTRLTVV.

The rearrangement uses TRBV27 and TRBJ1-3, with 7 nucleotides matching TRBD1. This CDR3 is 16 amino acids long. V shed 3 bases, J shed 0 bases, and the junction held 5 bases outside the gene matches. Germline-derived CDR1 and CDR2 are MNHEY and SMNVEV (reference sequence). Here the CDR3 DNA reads TGTGCCAGCAGTTTCCGACAGGGCCTCTCTGGAAACACCATATATTTT. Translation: CASSFRQGLSGNTIYF.

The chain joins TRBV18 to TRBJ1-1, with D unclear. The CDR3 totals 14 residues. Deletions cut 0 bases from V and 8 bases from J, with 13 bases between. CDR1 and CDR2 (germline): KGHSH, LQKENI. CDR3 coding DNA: TGTGCCAGCTCACCACCGAACGGGTTAATGGAAGCTTTCTTT. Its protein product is CASSPPNGLMEAFF.

CDR3 loop: CASIKTGETDTQYF. CDR3 in DNA: TGTGCCAGTATCAAGACAGGGGAGACAGATACGCAGTATTTT. This sequence joins TRBV19 and TRBJ2-3; 8 nucleotides align to TRBD1. From germline, CDR1 is LNHDA and CDR2 SQIVND (reference sequence). This CDR3 spans 14 amino acids. Trimming cost V 7 bases and J 3 bases; bases outside gene matches: 6.

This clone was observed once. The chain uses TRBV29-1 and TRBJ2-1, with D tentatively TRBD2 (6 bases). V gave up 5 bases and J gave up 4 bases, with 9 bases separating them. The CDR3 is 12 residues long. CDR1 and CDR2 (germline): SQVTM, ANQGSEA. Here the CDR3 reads CSVFAGYNEQFF. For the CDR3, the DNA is TGCAGCGTTTTCGCGGGATACAATGAGCAGTTCTTC.